This entry lists 5 T cell receptor beta chains sequenced from one sample in a study of control samples from healthy donors and cancer patients. The table came from immunoSEQ multiplex PCR; TCRdb's copy has only in-frame clones and leaves some out. The table records around 130,000 clones, around nine tenths of them present only once. Specimen: blood. The receptor source for this set is a young man in good health.

The chain recombines TRBV5-4 with TRBJ2-3; D is uncertain. The CDR3 runs 14 residues. Trimming cost V 4 bases and J 0 bases, with 9 bases left between them. Germline CDR1 is SGHNT and CDR2 is YYREEE (reference sequence). CDR3 DNA: TGTGCCAGCAGCCGAGAGTCTAGCACAGATACGCAGTATTTT. It translates to CASSRESSTDTQYF.

The V and J genes are TRBV7-9 and TRBJ2-1; D is uncertain. The V end lost 6 bases, the J end lost 6 bases, and 3 bases lay between the germline ends. Germline V gene sequence: CDR1 SEHNR, CDR2 FQNEAQ (reference sequence). CDR3 length equals 10 residues. The CDR3 DNA sequence: TGTGCCAGCAGGGGCAATGAGCAGTTCTTC. This translates into CASRGNEQFF.

The V call is TRBV12-3 or TRBV12-4, the J call TRBJ1-5, with D uncertain. CDR3 length: 13 residues. V lost 6 bases and J lost 0, with 6 bases in between. This chain's CDR3 is CASREVSNQPQHF. DNA for the CDR3: TGTGCCAGCAGGGAGGTTAGCAATCAGCCCCAGCATTTT.

This chain connects TRBV29-1 to TRBJ1-3; weak D call: TRBD1 (5 bases). V was cut by 4 bases and J by 6 bases, with 10 bases left in between. The CDR3 runs 12 residues. CDR1 is SQVTM, CDR2 ANQGSEA, per germline. The CDR3 sequence is CSVGMGTNTIYF. DNA for the CDR3: TGCAGCGTTGGTATGGGGACAAACACCATATATTTT.

Only one count was recorded for this clone. The rearrangement joins TRBV29-1 to TRBJ1-2; 7 bases align to TRBD1. There are 12 residues in the CDR3. The germline CDR1 and CDR2 sequences are SQVTM and ANQGSEA. J gave up 8 bases and V 4 bases, and 7 bases lay outside the gene matches. CDR3 loop: CSVAQGGFGYTF. The DNA for the CDR3 is TGCAGCGTTGCGCAGGGGGGATTCGGCTACACCTTC.